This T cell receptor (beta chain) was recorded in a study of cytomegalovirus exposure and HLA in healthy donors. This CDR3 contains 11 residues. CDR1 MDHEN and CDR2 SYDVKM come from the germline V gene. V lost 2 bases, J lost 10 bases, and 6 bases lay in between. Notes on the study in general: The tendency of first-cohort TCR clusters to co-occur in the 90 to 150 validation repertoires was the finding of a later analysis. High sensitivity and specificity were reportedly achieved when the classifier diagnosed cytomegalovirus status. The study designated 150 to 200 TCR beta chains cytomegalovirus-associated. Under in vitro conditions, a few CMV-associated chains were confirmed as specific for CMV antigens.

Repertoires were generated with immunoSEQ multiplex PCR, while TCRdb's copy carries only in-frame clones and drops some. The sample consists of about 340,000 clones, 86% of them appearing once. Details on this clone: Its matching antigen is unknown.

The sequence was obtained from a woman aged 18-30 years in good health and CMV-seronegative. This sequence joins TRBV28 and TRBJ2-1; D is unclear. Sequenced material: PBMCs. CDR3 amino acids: CASSLRTEQFF. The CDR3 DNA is TGTGCCAGCAGTTTAAGAACAGAGCAGTTCTTC. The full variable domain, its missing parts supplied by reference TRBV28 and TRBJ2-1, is DVKVTQSSRYLVKRTGEKVFLECVQDMDHENMFWYRQDPGLGLRLIYFSYDVKMKEKGDIPEGYSVSREKKERFSLILESASTNQTSMYLCASSLRTEQFFGPGTRLTVL.